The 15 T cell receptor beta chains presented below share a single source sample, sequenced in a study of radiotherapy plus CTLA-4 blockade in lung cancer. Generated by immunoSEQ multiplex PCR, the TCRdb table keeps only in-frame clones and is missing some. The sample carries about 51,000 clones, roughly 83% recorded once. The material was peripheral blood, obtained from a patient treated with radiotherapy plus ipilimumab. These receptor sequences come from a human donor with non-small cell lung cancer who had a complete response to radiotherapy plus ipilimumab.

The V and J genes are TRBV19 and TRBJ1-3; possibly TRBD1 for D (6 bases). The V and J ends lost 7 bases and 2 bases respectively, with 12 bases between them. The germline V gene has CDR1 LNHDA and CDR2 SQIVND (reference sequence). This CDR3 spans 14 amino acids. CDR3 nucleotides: TGTGCCAGTACGTCCGGGGGGCCTGGAAACACCATATATTTT. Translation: CASTSGGPGNTIYF.

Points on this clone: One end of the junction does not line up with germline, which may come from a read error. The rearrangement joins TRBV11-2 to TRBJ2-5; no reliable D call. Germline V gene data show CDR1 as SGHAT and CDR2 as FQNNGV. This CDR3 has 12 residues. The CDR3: CASSLARETQYF. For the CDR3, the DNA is TGTGCCAGCAGTTTAGCCCGAGAGACCCAGTACTTC.

The chain's CDR3 is CASSPPRTGTGNTIYF. Here the CDR3 DNA reads TGTGCCAGCTCACCACCCCGGACTGGGACTGGAAACACCATATATTTT. V is TRBV18 and J is TRBJ1-3; D not certain. The germline V gene has CDR1 KGHSH and CDR2 LQKENI. This CDR3 region has 16 residues. V was clipped by 0 bases and J by 2 bases, with 11 bases between them.

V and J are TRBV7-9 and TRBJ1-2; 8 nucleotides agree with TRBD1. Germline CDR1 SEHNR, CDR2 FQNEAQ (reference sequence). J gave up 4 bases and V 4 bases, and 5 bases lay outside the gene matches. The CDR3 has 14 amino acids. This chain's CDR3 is CASSSLDRGYGYTF. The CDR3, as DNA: TGTGCCAGCAGCTCCCTCGACAGGGGCTATGGCTACACCTTC.

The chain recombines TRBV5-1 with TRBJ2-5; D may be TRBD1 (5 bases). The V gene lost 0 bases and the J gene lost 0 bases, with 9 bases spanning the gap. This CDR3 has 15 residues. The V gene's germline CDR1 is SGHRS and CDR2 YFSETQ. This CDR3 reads CASSLATGYQETQYF. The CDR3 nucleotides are TGCGCCAGCAGCTTGGCAACAGGATACCAAGAGACCCAGTACTTC.

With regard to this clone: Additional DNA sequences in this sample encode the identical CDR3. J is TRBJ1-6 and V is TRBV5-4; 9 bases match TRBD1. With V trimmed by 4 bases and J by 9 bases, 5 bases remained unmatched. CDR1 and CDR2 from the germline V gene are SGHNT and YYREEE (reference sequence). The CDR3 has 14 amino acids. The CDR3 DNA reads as TGTGCCAGCAGCGTCGACAGGGGGGGTTCACCCCTCCACTTT. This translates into CASSVDRGGSPLHF.

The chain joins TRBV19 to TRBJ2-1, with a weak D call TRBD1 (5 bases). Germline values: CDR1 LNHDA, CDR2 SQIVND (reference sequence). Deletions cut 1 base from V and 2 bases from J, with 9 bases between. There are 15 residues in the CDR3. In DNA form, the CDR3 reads TGTGCCAGTAGTATAGTAGCAGGGACCTACAATGAGCAGTTCTTC. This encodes CASSIVAGTYNEQFF.

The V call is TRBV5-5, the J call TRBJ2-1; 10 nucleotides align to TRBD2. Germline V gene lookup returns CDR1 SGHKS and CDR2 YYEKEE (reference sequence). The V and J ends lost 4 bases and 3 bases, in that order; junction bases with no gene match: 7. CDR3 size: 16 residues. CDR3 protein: CASSDLAGANYNEQFF. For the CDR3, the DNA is TGTGCCAGCAGCGATCTAGCGGGAGCTAACTACAATGAGCAGTTCTTC.

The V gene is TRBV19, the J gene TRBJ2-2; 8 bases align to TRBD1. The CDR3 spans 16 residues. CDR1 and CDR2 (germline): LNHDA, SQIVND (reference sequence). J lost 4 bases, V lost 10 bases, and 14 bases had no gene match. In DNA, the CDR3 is TGTGCCACCAGAATACTCACAGGGGGAGGCACCGGGGAGCTGTTTTTT. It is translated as CATRILTGGGTGELFF. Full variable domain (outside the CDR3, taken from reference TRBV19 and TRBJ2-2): DGGITQSPKYLFRKEGQNVTLSCEQNLNHDAMYWYRQDPGQGLRLIYYSQIVNDFQKGDIAEGYSVSREKKESFPLTVTSAQKNPTAFYLCATRILTGGGTGELFFGEGSRLTVL.

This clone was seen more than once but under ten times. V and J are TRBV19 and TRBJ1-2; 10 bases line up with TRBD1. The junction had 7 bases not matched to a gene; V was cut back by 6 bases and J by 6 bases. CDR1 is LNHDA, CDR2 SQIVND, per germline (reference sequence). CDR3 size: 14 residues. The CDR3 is CASSTRQGANGYTF. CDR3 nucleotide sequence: TGTGCCAGTAGCACACGACAGGGGGCTAATGGCTACACCTTC.

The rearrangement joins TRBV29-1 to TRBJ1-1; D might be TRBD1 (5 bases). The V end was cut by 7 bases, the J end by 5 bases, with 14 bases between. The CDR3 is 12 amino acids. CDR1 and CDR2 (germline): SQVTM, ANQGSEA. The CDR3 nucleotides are TGCAGCGGAATAGGGGAAGGGACTGAAGCTTTCTTT. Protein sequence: CSGIGEGTEAFF.

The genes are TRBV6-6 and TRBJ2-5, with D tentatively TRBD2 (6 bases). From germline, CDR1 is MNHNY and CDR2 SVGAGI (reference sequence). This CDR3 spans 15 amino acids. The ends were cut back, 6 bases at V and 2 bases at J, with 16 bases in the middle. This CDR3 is CASRGALGGQETQYF. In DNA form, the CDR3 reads TGTGCCAGCAGAGGAGCCCTGGGGGGACAAGAGACCCAGTACTTC.

CDR3 DNA: TGCGCCAGCAGCTTGAAGTCAGGGGGGACTGAAGCTTTCTTT. Protein: CASSLKSGGTEAFF. The chain is built from TRBV5-1 and TRBJ1-1, with TRBD1 matching over 7 bases. Trimming removed 1 base from V and 5 bases from J; junction bases left unmatched: 5. Looked up from germline, CDR1 is SGHRS and CDR2 is YFSETQ. The CDR3 has 14 residues. Full variable domain (missing parts from reference TRBV5-1 and TRBJ1-1): KAGVTQTPRYLIKTRGQQVTLSCSPISGHRSVSWYQQTPGQGLQFLFEYFSETQRNKGNFPGRFSGRQFSNSRSEMNVSTLELGDSALYLCASSLKSGGTEAFFGQGTRLTVV.

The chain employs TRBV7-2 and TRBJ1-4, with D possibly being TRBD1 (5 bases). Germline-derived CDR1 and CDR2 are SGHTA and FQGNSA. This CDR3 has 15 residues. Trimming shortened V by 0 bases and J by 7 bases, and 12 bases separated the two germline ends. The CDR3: CASSLAGGRGEKLFF. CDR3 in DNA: TGTGCCAGCAGCTTAGCGGGGGGGAGGGGTGAAAAACTGTTTTTT.

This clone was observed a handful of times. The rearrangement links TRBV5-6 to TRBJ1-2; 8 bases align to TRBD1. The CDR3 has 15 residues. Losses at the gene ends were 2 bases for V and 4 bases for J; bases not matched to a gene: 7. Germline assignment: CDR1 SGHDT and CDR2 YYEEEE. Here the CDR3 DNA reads TGTGCCAGCAGCTTCCAGGGGGCGGTTACCTATGGCTACACCTTC. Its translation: CASSFQGAVTYGYTF. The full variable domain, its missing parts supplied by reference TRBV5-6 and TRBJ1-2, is DAGVTQSPTHLIKTRGQQVTLRCSPKSGHDTVSWYQQALGQGPQFIFQYYEEEERQRGNFPDRFSGHQFPNYSSELNVNALLLGDSALYLCASSFQGAVTYGYTFGSGTRLTVV.